The rows below give T cell receptor beta chains drawn from one sample of a study of early T cells in non-severe SARS-CoV-2 infection. TCRdb reanalysed the 5' RACE reads using MiXCR and keeps one entry per CDR3 protein. Counted here are about 85,000 distinct CDR3 sequences, around 15% occurring once; the ten biggest clones make up around 7%. Input material: whole blood. These receptors originate from an adult who was a healthcare worker with PCR-confirmed SARS-CoV-2 infection or an uninfected control (not recorded which). CDR3s include the opening cysteine and the closing phenylalanine or tryptophan. Each record gives: V gene, J gene, clone size, D gene, CDR3 protein, CDR3 DNA. The D gene is left open where the match is weak. Size values are once, few and many counts, or a class for expanded clones, and some rows have none.

>TRBV28|TRBJ2-7|.|.
CASSFLGRPYEQYF
TGTGCCAGCAGTTTTCTGGGGAGGCCCTACGAGCAGTACTTC
>TRBV10-3|TRBJ1-1|many|.
CAISYDREAFF
TGTGCCATCAGCTACGACAGGGAAGCTTTCTTT
>TRBV20-1|TRBJ2-7|.|TRBD2
CSARDHRGAGGNEQYF
TGCAGTGCTAGAGACCACCGGGGAGCGGGAGGTAACGAGCAGTACTTC
>TRBV7-6|TRBJ2-3|few|.
CASSLGVGIGDTQYF
TGTGCCAGCAGCTTAGGTGTGGGGATAGGGGATACGCAGTATTTT
>TRBV4-1|TRBJ2-7|few|TRBD1
CASRPGQAGSEQYF
TGCGCCAGCAGACCAGGACAGGCTGGGTCCGAGCAGTACTTC
>TRBV28|TRBJ2-7|few|TRBD2
CASSPPGLVLNEQYF
TGTGCCAGCAGTCCCCCGGGACTAGTGTTAAACGAGCAGTACTTC
>TRBV7-9|TRBJ1-2|.|.
CASSLAAGVSGGYTF
TGTGCCAGCAGCTTAGCGGCAGGGGTGTCAGGTGGCTACACCTTC
>TRBV6-5|TRBJ1-4|.|.
CATSRANEKLFF
TGTGCCACCTCAAGGGCCAATGAAAAACTGTTTTTT
>TRBV13|TRBJ2-7|few|.
CASSPGGLVYEQYF
TGTGCCAGCAGCCCCGGAGGACTGGTCTACGAGCAGTACTTC
>TRBV23-1|TRBJ2-5|few|.
CASTPGQETQYF
TGCGCCAGCACCCCAGGGCAAGAGACCCAGTACTTC
>TRBV7-9|TRBJ2-5|few|.
CASSPGSTETQYF
TGTGCCAGCAGCCCCGGGAGTACGGAGACCCAGTACTTC
>TRBV5-5|TRBJ2-7|few|.
CASSPDPTGPYEQYF
TGTGCCAGCAGCCCGGACCCAACAGGGCCCTACGAGCAGTACTTC
>TRBV6-5|TRBJ2-2|.|.
CASSYSYRVGELFF
TGTGCCAGCAGTTACTCGTATCGGGTCGGGGAGCTGTTTTTT
>TRBV20-1|TRBJ2-5|.|.
CSARVSGGAGETQYF
TGCAGTGCTAGAGTCTCCGGTGGGGCCGGAGAGACCCAGTACTTC
>TRBV11-3|TRBJ2-1|few|TRBD1
CASSSGQTYNEQFF
TGTGCCAGCAGCTCGGGACAGACCTACAATGAGCAGTTCTTC
>TRBV28|TRBJ2-2|few|TRBD2
CASSLYLAGGPGELFF
TGTGCCAGCAGTTTATACCTAGCGGGAGGCCCCGGGGAGCTGTTTTTT
>TRBV28|TRBJ2-3|.|TRBD2
CASSSEGLAEFTDTQYF
TGTGCCAGCAGTTCCGAGGGACTAGCGGAATTCACAGATACGCAGTATTTT
>TRBV7-3|TRBJ2-5|few|TRBD1
CASSSTGVGQETQYF
TGTGCCAGCAGCTCGACAGGGGTGGGCCAAGAGACCCAGTACTTC
>TRBV7-8|TRBJ2-7|few|.
CASSLFVGEEAYEQYF
TGTGCCAGCAGCTTATTCGTCGGGGAAGAGGCCTACGAGCAGTACTTC
>TRBV27|TRBJ2-2|few|TRBD2
CASSLRASGRSMNTGELFF
TGTGCCAGCAGTTTAAGGGCTAGCGGGAGGTCCATGAACACCGGGGAGCTGTTTTTT
>TRBV7-8|TRBJ2-1|.|.
CASSPGTLPSEQFF
TGTGCCAGCAGCCCAGGGACTCTCCCCAGTGAGCAGTTCTTC
>TRBV11-2|TRBJ2-1|medium-sized|.
CASSLFGTEQFF
TGTGCCAGCAGCCTCTTCGGGACTGAGCAGTTCTTC
>TRBV20-1|TRBJ2-3|few|TRBD2
CSATGLADTNTDTQYF
TGCAGTGCTACCGGACTAGCAGATACAAACACAGATACGCAGTATTTT
>TRBV29-1|TRBJ2-6|.|.
CSVRSVPGANVLTF
TGCAGCGTCCGATCCGTACCTGGGGCCAACGTCCTGACTTTC
>TRBV6-5|TRBJ2-7|.|TRBD1
CASSNPGQGAHEQYF
TGTGCCAGCAGTAATCCGGGACAGGGAGCCCACGAGCAGTACTTC
>TRBV7-9|TRBJ2-7|.|.
CASSLVVWGHEQYF
TGTGCCAGCAGCTTAGTAGTCTGGGGGCACGAGCAGTACTTC
>TRBV3-1|TRBJ2-1|.|.
CASSRTVGGQFF
TGTGCCAGCAGCCGTACAGTTGGGGGGCAGTTCTTC
>TRBV2|TRBJ2-3|many|.
CASSGGLRNTDTQYF
TGTGCCAGCAGTGGGGGACTGCGAAACACAGATACGCAGTATTTT
>TRBV4-1|TRBJ2-7|.|.
CASSQRSGRYEQYF
TGCGCCAGCAGCCAAAGATCGGGAAGGTACGAGCAGTACTTC
>TRBV7-7|TRBJ2-6|.|.
CASGSSGANVLTF
TGTGCCAGCGGGAGCTCTGGGGCCAACGTCCTGACTTTC
>TRBV20-1|TRBJ1-6|many|.
CSALSQAPFDSPLHF
TGCAGTGCGCTCTCACAGGCCCCGTTTGATTCACCCCTCCACTTT
>TRBV6-2/TRBV6-3|TRBJ1-4|.|TRBD1
CASSTLDRGEKLFF
TGTGCCAGCAGTACCCTGGACAGGGGTGAAAAACTGTTTTTT
>TRBV7-6|TRBJ2-5|.|.
CVSSSRGAPQETQYF
TGTGTCAGCAGCTCTCGGGGAGCGCCACAAGAGACCCAGTACTTC
>TRBV12-3/TRBV12-4|TRBJ2-1|few|TRBD1
CASIIGQGAYNEQFF
TGTGCCAGCATCATAGGACAGGGGGCTTACAATGAGCAGTTCTTC
>TRBV7-9|TRBJ2-3|.|.
CASSSAGDYTQYF
TGTGCCAGCAGCTCCGCCGGGGATTATACGCAGTATTTT
>TRBV2|TRBJ2-3|.|TRBD1
CASRPPGQGAADTQYF
TGTGCCAGCAGGCCCCCGGGACAGGGGGCCGCAGATACGCAGTATTTT
>TRBV12-3/TRBV12-4|TRBJ2-1|.|TRBD2
CASSLVLAGSSYNEQFF
TGTGCCAGCAGTTTAGTCCTAGCGGGTAGCTCCTACAATGAGCAGTTCTTC